This TCR beta chain was profiled in a study of blood T cell repertoires in COVID-19. Study as a whole: Samples came from the United States, Italy and Spain, spanning acute and convalescent COVID-19.

The germline gives CDR1 MDHEN, CDR2 SYDVKM. The V gene end was trimmed by 2 bases and the J gene end by 9 bases; junction bases not matched to a gene: 4. The CDR3 loop spans 14 amino acids. Measured with immunoSEQ multiplex PCR; TCRdb has only the in-frame clones, and not every one. This table holds about 500,000 clones, roughly 87% found once. Those who participated ranged in age from roughly 18 to 100 years and resided in about two dozen US areas. Clinical history as reported by participants underpinned cohort assignment. Recovered status in Cohort 3 required two negative PCRs, clearance, or symptom resolution.

V and J are TRBV28 and TRBJ1-6; TRBD1 matches at 7 bases. The sequence derives from a woman younger than 35 who had recovered from COVID-19. Input material: PBMCs or T cells enriched from blood (not recorded which). CDR3 protein: CASSLGGGRSPLHF. CDR3 DNA sequence: TGTGCCAGCAGTTTAGGAGGGGGCCGTTCACCCCTCCACTTT.